The rows below give T cell receptor beta chains drawn from one sample of a study of control samples from healthy donors and cancer patients. TCRdb's copy holds only in-frame clones and misses some; the assay was immunoSEQ multiplex PCR. The sample carries about 150,000 clones, roughly 88% recorded once. Sequencing used blood. The receptor source for this set is a man aged 18 to 30 in good health. Both conserved end residues are part of each CDR3.

V: TRBV6-2/TRBV6-3; J: TRBJ2-2; CDR3: CASSLNTNTGELFF
V: TRBV7-2; J: TRBJ2-5; CDR3: CASRSGGASETQYF
V: TRBV27; J: TRBJ2-5; CDR3: CASSSIQETQYF
V: TRBV30; J: TRBJ1-1; CDR3: CAWTGGNLGREAFF
V: TRBV18; J: TRBJ2-7; CDR3: CASSPTSDYEQYF
V: TRBV7-8; J: TRBJ2-1; CDR3: CASSLGPSWGLDHNEQFF
V: TRBV12-1; J: TRBJ2-1; CDR3: CASSFALRGGLYNEQFF
V: TRBV28; J: TRBJ1-2; CDR3: CASDSPNLNYGYTF
V: TRBV27; J: TRBJ2-1; CDR3: CASSPSRSSYNEQFF
V: TRBV5-1; J: TRBJ1-6; CDR3: CASSLEGQGVNSPLHF
V: TRBV5-1; J: TRBJ2-5; CDR3: CASSRDNPQETQYF
V: TRBV7-8; J: TRBJ2-3; CDR3: CASSLGFTGRQDTQYF
V: TRBV23-1; J: TRBJ2-5; CDR3: CASSQRGTEETQYF
V: TRBV28; J: TRBJ1-3; CDR3: CASSRSDAGNTIYF
V: TRBV28; J: TRBJ2-3; CDR3: CASSNRDRTDTQYF
V: TRBV6-4; J: TRBJ2-1; CDR3: CASSDSTSGVNEQFF
V: TRBV6-6; J: TRBJ1-5; CDR3: CASSRDRDSNQPQHF
V: TRBV5-8; J: TRBJ2-7; CDR3: CASSAGGSYEQYF
V: TRBV9; J: TRBJ2-2; CDR3: CASSGRAGELFF
V: TRBV27; J: TRBJ1-2; CDR3: CASRHRGTGYGYTF
V: TRBV11-2; J: TRBJ2-1; CDR3: CASSARLLAGGSYNEQFF
V: TRBV28; J: TRBJ2-1; CDR3: CASSSYREVPEQFF
V: TRBV24-1; J: TRBJ2-7; CDR3: CATSSDRGYEQYF
V: TRBV19; J: TRBJ2-3; CDR3: CASSIPFTDTQYF
V: TRBV7-9; J: TRBJ1-6; CDR3: CASSSYRGSSDNSPLHF
V: TRBV19; J: TRBJ2-5; CDR3: CASTPAGQLETQYF
V: TRBV28; J: TRBJ1-1; CDR3: CASSWASYRAPGVAFF
V: TRBV11-2; J: TRBJ2-7; CDR3: CASSLGTGRHEQYF
V: TRBV30; J: TRBJ1-2; CDR3: CAWSVYGGYTF
V: TRBV28; J: TRBJ1-2; CDR3: CASSFSLYGYTF
V: TRBV28; J: TRBJ2-2; CDR3: CASSFVSSYSANTGELFF
V: TRBV7-9; J: TRBJ2-1; CDR3: CASSLILAGDNEQFF
V: TRBV9; J: TRBJ1-5; CDR3: CASSPRDGYNQPQHF
V: TRBV3-1/TRBV3-2; J: TRBJ2-3; CDR3: CASSQGPGQGVTDTQYF
V: TRBV28; J: TRBJ1-2; CDR3: CASIQPPGGFGGYTF
V: TRBV6-1; J: TRBJ1-4; CDR3: CASSELGANSNEKLFF
V: TRBV6-5; J: TRBJ1-2; CDR3: CASGGAGAYGYTF